This is a list of T cell receptor beta chains from one sample in a study of cytomegalovirus exposure and HLA in healthy donors. Here immunoSEQ multiplex PCR was the method, and the copy in TCRdb shows in-frame clones only, minus some. The sample has 150,000 to 200,000 clones; under 85% are singletons. The sample consisted of PBMCs. These receptors originate from a man between 18 and 29 years old in good health and CMV-seronegative. CDR3s include the opening cysteine and the closing phenylalanine or tryptophan. Fields, in order: V gene, clone size, J gene, D gene, CDR3 DNA, CDR3 protein. A D gene is named only where the DNA matches it firmly. Only some rows state a clone size, as once, few, many or a class for expanded clones.

TRBV6-5	NA	TRBJ1-5	NA	TGTGCCAGCAAGACAGGTAATAGCAATCAGCCCCAGCATTTT	CASKTGNSNQPQHF
TRBV19	NA	TRBJ1-3	NA	TGTGCCAGTCGTCCGAGGGAAACCTCTGGAAACACCATATATTTT	CASRPRETSGNTIYF
TRBV28	NA	TRBJ2-5	NA	TGTGCCAGCAGTTTATCGGCGGAAACAGAGACCCAGTACTTC	CASSLSAETETQYF
TRBV29-1	NA	TRBJ1-2	NA	TGCAGCGCCCAAGGGAGAAGGCCTCACTTC	CSAQGRRPHF
TRBV25-1	NA	TRBJ2-7	NA	TGTGCCAGCACCGGACTCTACGAGCAGTACTTC	CASTGLYEQYF
TRBV7-9	NA	TRBJ2-1	NA	TGTGCCAGCAGTCCCAGGGGCAGTGAGCAGTTCTTC	CASSPRGSEQFF
TRBV29-1	NA	TRBJ2-2	TRBD1	TGCAGCGTTGAAAACCGACAGGGGTTTGTCGGGGAGCTGTTTTTT	CSVENRQGFVGELFF
TRBV10-3	NA	TRBJ1-1	NA	TGTGCCATCGGGTGGGGGCCTAGGGAGAACACTGAAGCTTTCTTT	CAIGWGPRENTEAFF
TRBV19	few	TRBJ2-6	TRBD1	TGTGCCAGTAGTCCGGGACAGGGTCCCTCTGGGGCCAACGTCCTGACTTTC	CASSPGQGPSGANVLTF
TRBV29-1	few	TRBJ2-3	NA	TGCAGCGTCAGAACAGGTTACACAGATACGCAGTATTTT	CSVRTGYTDTQYF
TRBV19	few	TRBJ1-4	NA	TGTGCCAGTAGTACATGGGGGGGGATTGGAGAAAAACTGTTTTTT	CASSTWGGIGEKLFF
TRBV5-5	NA	TRBJ2-2	NA	TGTGCCAGCAGCCCCGGACACCTTATCGGGACCGGGGAGCTGTTTTTT	CASSPGHLIGTGELFF
TRBV28	NA	TRBJ2-7	TRBD1	TGTGCCAGCAGTCCCACCCTTCTGACAGGGTCCCTAGAGCAGTACTTC	CASSPTLLTGSLEQYF
TRBV7-6	once	TRBJ2-1	TRBD1	TGTGCCAGCAGCCCAGGGACAGGGGCGGGCAATGAGCAGTTCTTC	CASSPGTGAGNEQFF
TRBV7-9	NA	TRBJ2-3	TRBD2	TGTGCCAGCAGCTTAGTGGGGGGGGGCACAGATACGCAGTATTTT	CASSLVGGGTDTQYF
TRBV6-1	NA	TRBJ2-7	NA	TGTGCCACAGGGGTAGCCTACGAGCAGTACTTC	CATGVAYEQYF
TRBV25-1	few	TRBJ2-3	TRBD2	TGTGCCAGCAGTCTAGCGGGGGGGGCAGATACGCAGTATTTT	CASSLAGGADTQYF